Listed below are T cell receptor beta chains from one sample, sequenced in a study of blood T cell repertoires in COVID-19. TCRdb keeps only in-frame clones here, not all; method: immunoSEQ multiplex PCR. Of tens of thousands of clones in the sample, more than 70% were seen once. The sample consisted of peripheral blood. Source of these receptors: a man between 50 and 59 years old with acute or convalescent COVID-19. Each CDR3 is given with its conserved first and last residue. The D gene is left open where the match is weak. Size values are once, few and many counts, or a class for expanded clones, and some rows have none.

D	size	length	V	J	CDR3	DNA
TRBD2	-	14	TRBV18	TRBJ2-7	CASSQGTSGYEQYF	TGTGCCAGCTCCCAAGGGACTAGCGGCTACGAGCAGTACTTC
TRBD1	-	13	TRBV7-6	TRBJ2-7	CASSSGQGAEQYF	TGTGCCAGCAGCTCCGGACAGGGAGCCGAGCAGTACTTC
-	-	16	TRBV6-7	TRBJ2-1	CASSYLETGSYNEQFF	TGTGCCAGCAGTTACTTGGAGACGGGCTCCTACAATGAGCAGTTCTTC
TRBD1	-	13	TRBV19	TRBJ1-6	CASNNRGNSPLHF	TGTGCCAGTAACAACAGGGGGAATTCACCCCTCCACTTT
-	-	12	TRBV4-1	TRBJ2-3	CASSQVQDTQYF	TGCGCCAGCAGCCAAGTACAAGATACGCAGTATTTT
-	-	17	TRBV4-2	TRBJ2-4	CASSRGYSELAKNIQYF	TGTGCCAGCAGCAGGGGGTACAGCGAATTAGCCAAAAACATTCAGTACTTC
-	once	17	TRBV5-4	TRBJ2-2	CASSPGRGASNTGELFF	TGTGCCAGCAGCCCTGGCCGTGGAGCTTCGAACACCGGGGAGCTGTTTTTT
-	-	14	TRBV2	TRBJ1-1	CASRYREGSTEAFF	TGTGCCAGCAGATACAGGGAGGGTAGCACTGAAGCTTTCTTT
TRBD1	-	15	TRBV2	TRBJ2-7	CASSASGTEGTKQYF	TGTGCCAGCAGTGCCTCGGGGACAGAAGGGACGAAGCAGTACTTC
TRBD2	-	17	TRBV4-1	TRBJ2-5	CASSQETSGSRRGTQYF	TGCGCCAGCAGCCAAGAGACTAGCGGGAGCCGAAGGGGGACCCAGTACTTC
TRBD2	-	13	TRBV10-3	TRBJ2-2	CAIQRERVGELFF	TGTGCCATTCAGCGGGAGAGGGTCGGGGAGCTGTTTTTT
-	-	12	TRBV6-5	TRBJ2-7	CASRWGDGEQYF	TGTGCCAGCAGATGGGGGGACGGCGAGCAGTACTTC
-	-	14	TRBV9	TRBJ1-2	CASSVESGPYGYTF	TGTGCCAGCAGCGTAGAATCAGGTCCCTATGGCTACACCTTC
-	-	16	TRBV9	TRBJ2-3	CASSVARVEGTDTQYF	TGTGCCAGCAGCGTAGCTAGAGTTGAGGGTACAGATACGCAGTATTTT
-	-	14	TRBV5-1	TRBJ2-1	CASRPGSSYNEQFF	TGCGCCAGCAGGCCTGGGAGCTCCTACAATGAGCAGTTCTTC
TRBD2	-	17	TRBV3-1/TRBV3-2	TRBJ2-5	CASSPRTSGRAGGTQYF	TGTGCCAGCAGCCCGAGGACTAGCGGGAGGGCCGGTGGGACCCAGTACTTC
TRBD1	-	15	TRBV18	TRBJ2-2	CASSPDRVRTGELFF	TGTGCCAGCTCACCTGACAGGGTGCGGACCGGGGAGCTGTTTTTT
-	-	15	TRBV10-3	TRBJ2-6	CAISPPGAGANVLTF	TGTGCCATCAGCCCTCCCGGGGCTGGGGCCAACGTCCTGACTTTC
TRBD1	-	13	TRBV27	TRBJ2-2	CATRTGNTGELFF	TGTGCCACCCGGACAGGGAACACCGGGGAGCTGTTTTTT
-	-	15	TRBV6-5	TRBJ1-5	CASSYSTSSNQPQHF	TGTGCCAGCAGTTACTCCACCAGTTCCAATCAGCCCCAGCATTTT
-	-	15	TRBV27	TRBJ1-2	CASSLSLRADYGYTF	TGTGCCAGCAGTTTATCCCTCAGGGCGGACTATGGCTACACCTTC
TRBD2	once	15	TRBV5-1	TRBJ2-5	CASSLGLADQETQYF	TGCGCCAGCAGCTTGGGACTAGCGGATCAAGAGACCCAGTACTTC
TRBD2	-	13	TRBV10-2	TRBJ2-2	CASGGVWAGELFF	TGCGCCAGCGGGGGGGTTTGGGCCGGGGAGCTGTTTTTT
-	once	13	TRBV10-3	TRBJ1-1	CAISEGPNTEAFF	TGTGCCATCAGTGAGGGGCCGAACACTGAAGCTTTCTTT
-	few	11	TRBV6-5	TRBJ2-2	CASSYGRELFF	TGTGCCAGCAGTTACGGCCGGGAGCTGTTTTTT